This T cell receptor beta chain derives from a study of T-cell memory formation after mild COVID-19. Study as a whole: For the most part, TCR clusters were specific to one donor. Study observations and caveats: CD4+ contracting clones lay mainly in CM and EM, CD8+ ones in EMRA.

The trim removed 0 bases at V and 2 bases at J, leaving 2 bases unmatched. Germline CDR1 reads SGHTA; CDR2 reads FQGNSA. This CDR3 has 17 residues. Barcoded TCR alpha and TCR beta cDNA libraries with UMIs came from 5'RACE using constant-segment primers. TCRdb re-analysed the 5' RACE reads in MiXCR, keeping a single row per CDR3 protein. The sample shows 140,000 to 150,000 distinct CDR3 sequences, around 25% of them seen only once. As regards this clonotype: Its antigen is unknown.

The sample taken for sequencing was PBMCs or a T cell subset sorted from them (not recorded which). The V gene is TRBV7-2, the J gene TRBJ2-7; 15 bases fit TRBD2. This receptor was identified in an adult woman who had mild COVID-19 (a few samples of this study predate the infection). Cell type and time point are not known. In DNA form, the CDR3 reads TGTGCCAGCAGCTTAGCGGGACTAGCGGGGGGAGCCTACGAGCAGTACTTC. Translation: CASSLAGLAGGAYEQYF. Complete variable domain (other parts from reference TRBV7-2 and TRBJ2-7): GAGVSQSPSNKVTEKGKDVELRCDPISGHTALYWYRQSLGQGLEFLIYFQGNSAPDKSGLPSDRFSAERTGGSVSTLTIQRTQQEDSAVYLCASSLAGLAGGAYEQYFGPGTRLTVT.